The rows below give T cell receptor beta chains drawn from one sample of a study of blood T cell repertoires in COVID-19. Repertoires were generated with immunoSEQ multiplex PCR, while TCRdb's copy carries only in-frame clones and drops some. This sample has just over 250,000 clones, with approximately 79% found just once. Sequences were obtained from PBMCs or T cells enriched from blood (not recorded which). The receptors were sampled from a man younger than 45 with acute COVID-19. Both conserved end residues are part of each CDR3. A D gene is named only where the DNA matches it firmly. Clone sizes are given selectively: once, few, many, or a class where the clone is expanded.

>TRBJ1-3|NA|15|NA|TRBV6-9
TGTGCCAGCAGTTATCCGGGATCGAGTGGAAACACCATATATTTT
CASSYPGSSGNTIYF
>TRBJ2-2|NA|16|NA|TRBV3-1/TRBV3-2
TGTGCCAGCAGCCCCCGTAGGGGTCTGAACACCGGGGAGCTGTTTTTT
CASSPRRGLNTGELFF
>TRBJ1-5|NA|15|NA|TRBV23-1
TGCGCCAGCAGCCATATCGAGGTCAGAAATCAGCCCCAGCATTTT
CASSHIEVRNQPQHF
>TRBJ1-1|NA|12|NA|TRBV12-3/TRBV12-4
TGTGCCAGCAGTTTCGGGGGATTAGGTTTGGTCTTT
CASSFGGLGLVF
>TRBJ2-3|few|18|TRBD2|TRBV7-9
TGTGCCAGCAGCGATCCGGGACTAGCGGGGGGGAGCACAGATACGCAGTATTTT
CASSDPGLAGGSTDTQYF
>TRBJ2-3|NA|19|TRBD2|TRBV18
TGTGCCAGCTCTCCGACACTAGGGACTAGCGGGGGACACACAGATACGCAGTATTTT
CASSPTLGTSGGHTDTQYF
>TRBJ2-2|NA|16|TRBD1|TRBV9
TGTGCCAGCAGCGTGAGGACAGGGGTGGACACCGGGGAGCTGTTTTTT
CASSVRTGVDTGELFF
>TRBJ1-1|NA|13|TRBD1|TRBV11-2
TGTGCCAGCAGCGCCAGACAGGGGACTGAAGCTTTCTTT
CASSARQGTEAFF
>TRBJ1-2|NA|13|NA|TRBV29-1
TGCAGCGTTGGGGGCGACGGTAACTATGGCTACACCTTC
CSVGGDGNYGYTF
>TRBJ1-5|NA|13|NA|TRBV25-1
TGTGCCAGCAGTGTCAGCGGCAATCAGCCCCAGCATTTT
CASSVSGNQPQHF
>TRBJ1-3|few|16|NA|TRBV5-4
TGTGCCAGCAGCCCACTAAGCGGGGGCACGGGAAACACCATATATTTT
CASSPLSGGTGNTIYF
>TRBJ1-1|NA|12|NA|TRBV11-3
TGTGCCAGCAGCTCTAGGGGCAATGAAGCTTTCTTT
CASSSRGNEAFF
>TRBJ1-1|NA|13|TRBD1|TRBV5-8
TGTGCCAGCAGCTTACAGGGGACCACTGAAGCTTTCTTT
CASSLQGTTEAFF
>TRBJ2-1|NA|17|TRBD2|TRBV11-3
TGTGCCAGCAGCTTGGCAGGGACTAAGAGCTCCTACAATGAGCAGTTCTTC
CASSLAGTKSSYNEQFF
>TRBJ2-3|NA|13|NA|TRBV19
TGTGCCAGTAGTTTGTTTAAGCTGGATACGCAGTATTTT
CASSLFKLDTQYF
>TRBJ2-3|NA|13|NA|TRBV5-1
TGCGCCAGCAGGATCGGGAGCACAGATACGCAGTATTTT
CASRIGSTDTQYF
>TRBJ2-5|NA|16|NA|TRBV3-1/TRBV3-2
TGTGCCAGCAGCCAAAGACCGGGGAGGGGGCAAGAGACCCAGTACTTC
CASSQRPGRGQETQYF
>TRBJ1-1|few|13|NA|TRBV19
TGTGCCAGTAGTATAGCCCAGGGGACTGAAGCTTTCTTT
CASSIAQGTEAFF
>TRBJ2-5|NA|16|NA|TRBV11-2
TGTGCCAGCAGCCTCCACCGGCGGGGCTACCAAGAGACCCAGTACTTC
CASSLHRRGYQETQYF
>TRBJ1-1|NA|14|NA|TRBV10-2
TGCGCCAGCAGTGAGTCGAATTATGCGGGTGAAGCTTTCTTT
CASSESNYAGEAFF
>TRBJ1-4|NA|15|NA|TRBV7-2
TGTGCCAGCAGCTTAGTCCCCGGTTCTAATGAAAAACTGTTTTTT
CASSLVPGSNEKLFF
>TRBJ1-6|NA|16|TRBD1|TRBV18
TGTGCCAGCTCACCCCAGGGGGCCGGCTATAATTCACCCCTCCACTTT
CASSPQGAGYNSPLHF
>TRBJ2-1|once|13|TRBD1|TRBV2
TGTGCCACCGTACACAGGGGGATGAATGAGCAGTTCTTC
CATVHRGMNEQFF
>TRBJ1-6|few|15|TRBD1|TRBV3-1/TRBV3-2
TGTGCCAGCAGCCCATCGGGACAGAATAATTCACCCCTCCACTTT
CASSPSGQNNSPLHF
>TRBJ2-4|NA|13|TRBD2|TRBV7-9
TGTGCCAGCAGCTTCGGTGCGGGGGTCTCTCAATACTTC
CASSFGAGVSQYF
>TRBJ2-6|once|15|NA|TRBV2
TGTGCCAGCAGTCCCGACAGCTCTGGGGCCAACGTCCTGACTTTC
CASSPDSSGANVLTF
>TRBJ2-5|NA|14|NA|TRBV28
TGTGCCAGCAGATCCCTCGCCCGGGGAGAGACCCAGTACTTC
CASRSLARGETQYF
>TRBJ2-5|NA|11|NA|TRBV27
TGTGCCATAGGGAGGTGGGAGACCCAGTACTTC
CAIGRWETQYF
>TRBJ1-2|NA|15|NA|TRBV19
TGTGCCAGTAGTACCCGCGGACAGTCTAACTATGGCTACACCTTC
CASSTRGQSNYGYTF
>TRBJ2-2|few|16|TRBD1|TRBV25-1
TGTGCCAGCAGTGAATGGGCCAGGGGGAAGGGCGGGGAGCTGTTTTTT
CASSEWARGKGGELFF
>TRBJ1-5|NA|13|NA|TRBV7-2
TGTGCCAGCAGCCATCCCCCCCCGAGGCCCCAGCATTTT
CASSHPPPRPQHF
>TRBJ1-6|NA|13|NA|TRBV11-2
TGTGCCAGCAGCACCTACAGGGATTCACCCCTCCACTTT
CASSTYRDSPLHF
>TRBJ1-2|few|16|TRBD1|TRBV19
TGTGCCAGTAGTGACCCCCGGACAGGGGGCGACTATGGCTACACCTTC
CASSDPRTGGDYGYTF
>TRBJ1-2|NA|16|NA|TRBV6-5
TGTGCCAGCAGTTACTCTGGACAGTCCGTCAACTATGGCTACACCTTC
CASSYSGQSVNYGYTF
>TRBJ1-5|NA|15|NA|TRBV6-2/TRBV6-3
TGTGCCAGCAGTTACTCGGCAGGGGCTAATCAGCCCCAGCATTTT
CASSYSAGANQPQHF
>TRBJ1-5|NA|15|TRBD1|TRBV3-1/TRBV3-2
TGTGCCAGCAGCCTGGGGACAGCTACTAATCAGCCCCAGCATTTT
CASSLGTATNQPQHF
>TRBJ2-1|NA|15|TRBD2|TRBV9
TGTGCCAGCAGCGCGACTAGCGGGAGGTCGGATGAGCAGTTCTTC
CASSATSGRSDEQFF
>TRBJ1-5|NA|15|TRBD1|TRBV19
TGTGCCAGTAGTATGGGGACAGGCCATGGGGAGCCCCAGCATTTT
CASSMGTGHGEPQHF
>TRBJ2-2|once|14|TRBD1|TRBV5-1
TGCGCCAGCAGCCTGTGGGACAGCACCGGGGAGCTGTTTTTT
CASSLWDSTGELFF
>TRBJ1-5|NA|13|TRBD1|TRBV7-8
TGTGCCAGCAGCCATGACAGGGGTCAGCCCCAGCATTTT
CASSHDRGQPQHF
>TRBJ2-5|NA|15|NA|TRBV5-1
TGCGCCAGCACTAGCCAGGGACAACCCCAAGAGACCCAGTACTTC
CASTSQGQPQETQYF
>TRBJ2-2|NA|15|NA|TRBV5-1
TGCGCCAGCAGCTTGGTTTCTCTTAACACCGGGGAGCTGTTTTTT
CASSLVSLNTGELFF
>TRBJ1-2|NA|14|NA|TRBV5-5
TGTGCCAGCAGCTACGTTACGGTTAACTATGGCTACACCTTC
CASSYVTVNYGYTF
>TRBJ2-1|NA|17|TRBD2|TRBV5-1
TGTGCCAGCAGCTTGGAGGTCCTAGCGGGAGATGTCAATGAGCAGTTCTTC
CASSLEVLAGDVNEQFF
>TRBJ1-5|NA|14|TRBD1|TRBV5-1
TGCGCCAGCAGCTTGGGCACAGGGGCTCAGCCCCAGCATTTT
CASSLGTGAQPQHF
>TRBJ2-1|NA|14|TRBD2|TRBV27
TGTGCCAGCAGTTCGACTAGCGGGAACAATGAGCAGTTCTTC
CASSSTSGNNEQFF
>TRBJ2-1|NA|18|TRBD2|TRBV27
TGTGCCAGCAGTTTATCTCCGGGGCTAGCGGGAGGCCACAATGAGCAGTTCTTC
CASSLSPGLAGGHNEQFF
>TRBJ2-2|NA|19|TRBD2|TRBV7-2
TGTGCCAGCAGCTTAGTACCCCCTAACGCGGGGGGCTACGCCGGGGAGCTGTTTTTT
CASSLVPPNAGGYAGELFF
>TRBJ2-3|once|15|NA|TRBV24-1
TGTGCCACCAGTGGAGGACTAAAGAGCACAGATACGCAGTATTTT
CATSGGLKSTDTQYF
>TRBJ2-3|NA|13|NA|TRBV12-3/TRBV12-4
TGTGCCAGCAGATTCCCCTCCTTGGATACGCAGTATTTT
CASRFPSLDTQYF
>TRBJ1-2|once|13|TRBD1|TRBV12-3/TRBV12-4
TGTGCCAGCAGTTTGGGGGACAGGGCTGGCTACACCTTC
CASSLGDRAGYTF
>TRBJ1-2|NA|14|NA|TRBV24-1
TGTGCCACCAGTGCCCTGGGGCGGAACTATGGCTACACCTTC
CATSALGRNYGYTF
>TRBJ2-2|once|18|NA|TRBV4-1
TGCGCCAGCAGCCTAAAAGTGGAGAATACGGCGAACACCGGGGAGCTGTTTTTT
CASSLKVENTANTGELFF
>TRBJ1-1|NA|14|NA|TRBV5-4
TGTGCCAGCATCCCCACCGAGAGAAACACTGAAGCTTTCTTT
CASIPTERNTEAFF